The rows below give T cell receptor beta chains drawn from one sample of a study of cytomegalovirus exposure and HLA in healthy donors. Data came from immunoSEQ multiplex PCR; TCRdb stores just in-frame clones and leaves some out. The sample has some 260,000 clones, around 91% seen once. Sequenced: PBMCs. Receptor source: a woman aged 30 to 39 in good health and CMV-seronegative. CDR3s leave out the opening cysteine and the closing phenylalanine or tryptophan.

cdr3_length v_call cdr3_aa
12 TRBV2 ASSEERDMGPQH
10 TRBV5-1 ASSLVGETQY
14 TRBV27 ASSLTGRSDYNEQF
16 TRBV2 ASSEVRGPGREYNEQF
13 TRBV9 ASSGADRDNEKLF
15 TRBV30 AWTSRDDPKRNTEAF
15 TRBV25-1 ASSGLGGTSGENEQF
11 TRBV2 ASSTGVRNEQF
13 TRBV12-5 ASALGLAAYNEQF
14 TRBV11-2 ASRSISGRATDTQY
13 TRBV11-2 ASSLNPSGANVLT
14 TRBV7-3 ASSLTAGLNTGELF
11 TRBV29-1 SVGRDRSYEQY
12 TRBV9 ASSVEPGTDTQY
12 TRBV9 ASSVGGNGNEQF
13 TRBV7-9 ASSSSQGPYYEQY
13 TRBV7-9 ASSLLREGSDEQY
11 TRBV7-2 ASSSPELYEQY
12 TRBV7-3 ASSQTSGSGEQY
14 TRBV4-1 ASSQVDSASYNEQF
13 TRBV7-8 ASSLVTAPIDEQY
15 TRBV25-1 ASSAKTRDGNSYEQY
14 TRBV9 ASSAAATGTQETQY
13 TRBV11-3 ASSLASGGKGEQY
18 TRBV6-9 ASSIDPPDAGLYSNQPQH
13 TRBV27 ASSPDWFTSYEQY
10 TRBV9 ASSAWGDTQY
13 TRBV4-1 ASSQDGTFSYEQY
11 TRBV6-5 ASRPPQARVQY
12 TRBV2 ASRPVGTGNEQF
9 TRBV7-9 ASSITYEQY
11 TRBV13 ASSRQAGGELF
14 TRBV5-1 ASSLNGFSSGNTIY
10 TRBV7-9 ASSFNGYEQY
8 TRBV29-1 SVAPNEQF
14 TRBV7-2 ASTRGGRENTGELF
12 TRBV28 ASRANRVTDGYT